Presented here are 14 T cell receptor beta chains from one specimen sequenced in a study of shared clonotypes between healthy human individuals (dated by TCRdb to the early 2020s). Library method: the immunoSEQ multiplex PCR assay. The table comes from immuneACCESS by way of TCRdb, which keeps in-frame sequences with V and J called. Part of the clones is missing from these tables; in studies checked, under half for an unresolved V gene and the rest for unknown reasons. This sample comprises some 980,000 clones, around 80% of them detected only once. The ten largest clones represent around 1.4% of the sample. Sequencing input: memory CD4+ T cells sorted from blood. In light of the paper, this sample's cell subset or site label describes: CD45RA-negative fraction. Receptors were obtained from a man aged 18 to 35 in good health.

About this clone itself: Other DNA sequences from this sample encode an identical CDR3 as well. J is TRBJ2-7 and V is TRBV7-2; TRBD2 agrees at 7 bases. Trimming cost V 4 bases and J 3 bases; bases outside gene matches: 3. Per the germline V gene, CDR1 is SGHTA and CDR2 is FQGNSA. This CDR3 has 13 residues. DNA of the CDR3: TGTGCCAGCAGCTCAGGGAGGGGCTACGAGCAGTACTTC. Protein: CASSSGRGYEQYF.

The chain uses TRBV10-2 and TRBJ2-7; D is possibly TRBD2 (5 bases). There are 13 residues in the CDR3. V was trimmed by 8 bases and J by 5 bases, leaving 16 bases between them. Per the germline V gene, CDR1 is WSHSY and CDR2 is SAAADI. CDR3 sequence (DNA): TGCGCCAGCGTCCCCGGGCCGGGGAACGAGCAGTACTTC. Protein sequence: CASVPGPGNEQYF.

This clone was observed a few times. The chain joins TRBV10-3 to TRBJ2-3, with D unresolved. Germline CDR1 reads ENHRY; CDR2 reads SYGVKD. Deletions cut 2 bases from V and 5 bases from J, with 5 bases between. The length of the CDR3 is 12 residues. CDR3 sequence: CAISEAGDTQYF. CDR3 bases: TGTGCCATCAGTGAGGCAGGAGATACGCAGTATTTT.

The rearrangement links TRBV29-1 to TRBJ2-3; TRBD2 aligns across 11 bases. Germline trimming cut 7 bases from V and 2 bases from J; bases unmatched to any gene: 5. Per the germline V gene, CDR1 is SQVTM and CDR2 is ANQGSEA. The CDR3 is made up of 14 amino acids. CDR3: CSGRLAGNTDTQYF. The CDR3 nucleotides read TGCAGCGGGAGACTAGCGGGGAACACAGATACGCAGTATTTT.

The rearrangement links TRBV30 to TRBJ1-2, with TRBD1 matching over 9 bases. V dropped 8 bases and J dropped 1; count of bases not matched to a gene: 5. Germline assignment: CDR1 GTSNPN and CDR2 SVGIG (reference sequence). CDR3 length equals 13 residues. This chain's CDR3 is CAGSDRGNYGYTF. CDR3 DNA sequence: TGTGCCGGGTCGGACAGGGGTAACTATGGCTACACCTTC.

The chain couples TRBV2 to TRBJ1-2; the D is unclear. CDR1 and CDR2 (germline): SNHLY, FYNNEI. The CDR3 loop spans 13 amino acids. V dropped 2 bases and J dropped 5 bases, with 9 bases sitting between them. The CDR3 bases are TGTGCCAGCAGTGAAAACAGCGTTTATGGCTACACCTTC. Translation gives CASSENSVYGYTF.

The J gene is TRBJ2-5, the V gene TRBV29-1, with 9 bases matching TRBD2. Per the germline V gene, CDR1 is SQVTM and CDR2 is ANQGSEA. The CDR3 covers 14 residues. J lost 7 bases, V lost 4 bases, and 10 bases had no gene match. The CDR3 DNA reads as TGCAGCGTTGGTCTAGCGGGGTCCGGGGTGACCCAGTACTTC. Translated, it gives CSVGLAGSGVTQYF.

The rearrangement uses TRBV28 and TRBJ2-1, with 12 nucleotides matching TRBD1. The CDR3 sequence is 17 residues long. From germline, CDR1 is MDHEN and CDR2 SYDVKM. Losses at the gene ends were 5 bases for V and 4 bases for J; bases not matched to a gene: 9. CDR3 protein: CASSDLMGQGAYNEQFF. CDR3 bases: TGTGCCAGCAGTGATTTGATGGGACAGGGGGCATACAATGAGCAGTTCTTC.

This clone was observed a single time. The DNA of the CDR3 is TGTGCCAGCACCCGAACCGGGACAGAGGGCGAGCAGTACTTC. Amino acids: CASTRTGTEGEQYF. The V call is TRBV6-5, the J call TRBJ2-7; 7 bases are a match to TRBD1. The germline gives CDR1 MNHEY, CDR2 SVGAGI. The trim removed 7 bases at V and 6 bases at J, leaving 12 bases unmatched. The length of the CDR3 is 14 residues.

The V and J genes are TRBV2 and TRBJ1-2, with 8 positions matching TRBD1. The CDR3 sequence is 13 residues long. Trimming cost V 7 bases and J 4 bases; bases outside gene matches: 5. Germline V gene lookup returns CDR1 SNHLY and CDR2 FYNNEI. CDR3 nucleotides: TGTGCCAGCACCGGACAGGGCCGCTATGGCTACACCTTC. It translates to CASTGQGRYGYTF. The full variable domain, in which reference TRBV2 and TRBJ1-2 provide the parts outside the CDR3, is EPEVTQTPSHQVTQMGQEVILRCVPISNHLYFYWYRQILGQKVEFLVSFYNNEISEKSEIFDDQFSVERPDGSNFTLKIRSTKLEDSAMYFCASTGQGRYGYTFGSGTRLTVV.

V and J are TRBV6-5 and TRBJ1-1; 8 bases match TRBD1. Trimming at V came to 9 bases and at J to 2 bases, leaving 11 bases not matched to a gene. This CDR3 has 15 amino acids. Germline V gene data show CDR1 as MNHEY and CDR2 as SVGAGI. The CDR3 reads CASKKWGQVNTEAFF. CDR3 coding DNA: TGTGCCAGTAAAAAGTGGGGACAGGTCAACACTGAAGCTTTCTTT.

This chain uses TRBV6-5 with TRBJ1-1; 7 nucleotides agree with TRBD1. The CDR3 covers 13 residues. Germline V gene data show CDR1 as MNHEY and CDR2 as SVGAGI. V was pared by 2 bases and J by 6 bases, with 3 bases of the junction left unmatched. Written as DNA, the CDR3 is TGTGCCAGCAGTTACCGCCAGGGGGCTGAAGCTTTCTTT. It codes for CASSYRQGAEAFF.

This clone occurred a few times. The V call is TRBV6-5, the J call TRBJ1-1, with D uncertain. This CDR3 is 13 amino acids long. Germline-derived CDR1 and CDR2 are MNHEY and SVGAGI. V was cut by 0 bases and J by 2 bases, with 4 bases left in between. CDR3: CASSYSANTEAFF. DNA for the CDR3: TGTGCCAGCAGTTACTCGGCTAACACTGAAGCTTTCTTT.

The CDR3: CASSRSLTDTQYF. CDR3 DNA sequence: TGTGCCAGCAGCCGCTCCCTAACAGATACGCAGTATTTT. J is TRBJ2-3 and V is TRBV7-2, with D hard to call. V lost 5 bases, J lost 3 bases, and 9 bases lay in between. The CDR3 runs to 13 residues. CDR1 and CDR2 (germline): SGHTA, FQGNSA.